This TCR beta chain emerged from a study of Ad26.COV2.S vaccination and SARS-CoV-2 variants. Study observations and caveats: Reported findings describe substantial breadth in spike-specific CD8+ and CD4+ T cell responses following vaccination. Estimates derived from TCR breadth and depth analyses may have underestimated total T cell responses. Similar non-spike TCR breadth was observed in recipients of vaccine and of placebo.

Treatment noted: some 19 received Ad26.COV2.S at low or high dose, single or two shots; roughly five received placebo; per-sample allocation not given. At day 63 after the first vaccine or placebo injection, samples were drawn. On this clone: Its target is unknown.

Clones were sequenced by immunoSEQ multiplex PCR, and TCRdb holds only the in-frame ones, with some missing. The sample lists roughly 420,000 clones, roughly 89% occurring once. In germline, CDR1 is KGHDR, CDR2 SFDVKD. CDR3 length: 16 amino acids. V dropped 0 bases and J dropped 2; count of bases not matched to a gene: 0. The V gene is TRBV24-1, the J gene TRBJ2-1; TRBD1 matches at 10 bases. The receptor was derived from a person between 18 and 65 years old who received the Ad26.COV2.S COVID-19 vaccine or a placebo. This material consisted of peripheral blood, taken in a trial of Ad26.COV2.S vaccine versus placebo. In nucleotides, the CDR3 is TGTGCCACCAGTGATTTGGGGACAGGGGCCTACAATGAGCAGTTCTTC. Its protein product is CATSDLGTGAYNEQFF.